This passage covers 16 T cell receptor beta chains from one sample sequenced in a study of cytomegalovirus exposure and HLA in healthy donors. This PCR relied on a set of 60 Vbeta primers and 13 Jbeta primers. Sequencing used immunoSEQ multiplex PCR; TCRdb keeps in-frame clones, though not all of them. The repertoire holds 150,000 to 200,000 clones, with approximately 80% as singletons. Sample: PBMCs. The receptors derive from a woman in her forties or fifties in good health and CMV-seropositive.

This clone was counted only a few times. J is TRBJ2-3 and V is TRBV7-9; the D is unclear. Per the germline V gene, CDR1 is SEHNR and CDR2 is FQNEAQ (reference sequence). CDR3 length: 10 amino acids. Trimming took off 9 bases at V and 4 bases at J, with 5 bases between the two ends. CDR3 amino acids: CARESDTQYF. The DNA of the CDR3 is TGTGCCAGAGAGTCAGATACGCAGTATTTT.

The chain couples TRBV6-6 to TRBJ1-1; 7 nucleotides match TRBD1. The CDR3 consists of 15 residues. V was pared by 11 bases and J by 1 base, with 13 bases of the junction left unmatched. Germline CDR1 is MNHNY and CDR2 is SVGAGI (reference sequence). The CDR3 reads CALRQTGIGNTEAFF. DNA of the CDR3: TGTGCCCTCCGCCAGACAGGGATAGGGAACACTGAAGCTTTCTTT.

The rearrangement uses TRBV4-2 and TRBJ2-5, with D maybe TRBD1 (5 bases). Trimming left V 4 bases short and J 5 bases short, with 17 bases between. This CDR3 contains 15 residues. Looked up from germline, CDR1 is LGHNA and CDR2 is YNFKEQ. The CDR3 spells CASSPGSSGQETQYF. The CDR3 bases are TGTGCCAGCAGCCCGGGCTCTTCAGGGCAGGAGACCCAGTACTTC.

This clone came up a few times. This chain joins TRBV6-1 and TRBJ1-3; D gene unclear. Looked up from germline, CDR1 is MNHNS and CDR2 is SASEGT. The CDR3 contains 12 residues. V was cut by 8 bases and J by 0 bases, with 5 bases left in between. The CDR3 DNA reads as TGTGCCAGCGAGTCCTCTGGAAACACCATATATTTT. The encoded protein is CASESSGNTIYF.

The chain is built from TRBV29-1 and TRBJ1-2; 12 nucleotides agree with TRBD1. CDR1 and CDR2 from the germline V gene are SQVTM and ANQGSEA. Unmatched junction bases numbered 9, after V lost 6 bases and J lost 7 bases. The CDR3 is made up of 14 amino acids. CDR3 nucleotide sequence: TGCAGCGTCGCTGGGACAGGGGGCAGCGGTGGCTACACCTTC. Its protein is CSVAGTGGSGGYTF.

V and J are TRBV5-4 and TRBJ2-5; perhaps TRBD2 as D (6 bases). Germline V gives CDR1 SGHNT, CDR2 YYREEE (reference sequence). The CDR3 runs 15 residues. Between the trimmed V and J ends, which lost 1 base and 5 bases, there was a span of 15 bases. CDR3 in amino acids: CASSLYGTQRETQYF. CDR3 bases: TGTGCCAGCAGCTTGTACGGGACTCAGCGGGAGACCCAGTACTTC. The variable domain in full, completed from reference TRBV5-4 and TRBJ2-5, reads ETGVTQSPTHLIKTRGQQVTLRCSSQSGHNTVSWYQQALGQGPQFIFQYYREEENGRGNFPPRFSGLQFPNYSSELNVNALELDDSALYLCASSLYGTQRETQYFGPGTRLLVL.

The chain links TRBV7-9 to TRBJ1-2; no clear D. The CDR3 is 15 amino acids. Trimming left V 6 bases short and J 0 bases short, with 14 bases between. Germline CDR1 reads SEHNR; CDR2 reads FQNEAQ (reference sequence). The CDR3 protein is CASRRAGLANYGYTF. The CDR3 DNA is TGTGCCAGCAGGCGGGCTGGCTTGGCTAACTATGGCTACACCTTC.

This chain links TRBV19 with TRBJ2-7; 8 bases are a match to TRBD2. CDR3 size: 14 residues. Germline CDR1 LNHDA, CDR2 SQIVND (reference sequence). V lost 3 bases, J lost 3 bases, and 4 bases stayed unmatched. This chain's CDR3 is CASSIQREGYEQYF. CDR3 DNA: TGTGCCAGTAGTATCCAACGGGAGGGCTACGAGCAGTACTTC.

The chain joins TRBV7-2 to TRBJ2-2, with 15 bases fitting TRBD2. There are 17 residues in the CDR3. The trim removed 4 bases at V and 5 bases at J, leaving 5 bases unmatched. Germline assignment: CDR1 SGHTA and CDR2 FQGNSA. CDR3 in DNA: TGTGCCAGCAGCTCGGGACTAGCGGGGGGAATTACCGGGGAGCTGTTTTTT. This sequence encodes CASSSGLAGGITGELFF.

The V gene is TRBV5-6, the J gene TRBJ1-5; D gene ambiguous. In germline, CDR1 is SGHDT, CDR2 YYEEEE. The CDR3 length is 16 residues. Trimming took 1 base from V and 1 from J, leaving 12 bases between them. CDR3 in amino acids: CASSLKEGWSNQPQHF. The CDR3 DNA follows: TGTGCCAGCAGCTTGAAGGAGGGCTGGAGCAATCAGCCCCAGCATTTT. The whole variable domain, filled in from reference TRBV5-6 and TRBJ1-5, reads DAGVTQSPTHLIKTRGQQVTLRCSPKSGHDTVSWYQQALGQGPQFIFQYYEEEERQRGNFPDRFSGHQFPNYSSELNVNALLLGDSALYLCASSLKEGWSNQPQHFGDGTRLSIL.

This clone was seen more than once but under ten times. The chain recombines TRBV5-1 with TRBJ2-1, with TRBD2 matching over 8 bases. This CDR3 is 16 amino acids long. V lost 8 bases to trimming and J lost 0 bases; unmatched junction nucleotides: 10. CDR1 is SGHRS, CDR2 YFSETQ, per germline. CDR3 protein: CASQLGAGVSYNEQFF. The CDR3 nucleotides are TGCGCCAGTCAGTTGGGAGCGGGAGTCTCCTACAATGAGCAGTTCTTC.

The chain combines TRBV28 with TRBJ2-5; no clear D gene. The CDR3 spans 13 residues. Per germline, CDR1 MDHEN and CDR2 SYDVKM. V dropped 5 bases and J dropped 2 bases, with 9 bases sitting between them. The CDR3: CASSVGFQETQYF. The CDR3 bases are TGTGCCAGCAGTGTCGGGTTTCAAGAGACCCAGTACTTC.

J is TRBJ2-4 and V is TRBV4-3; perhaps TRBD2 as D (7 bases). The germline V and J ends were trimmed by 0 bases and 9 bases, with 18 bases remaining between them. The germline V gene has CDR1 LGHNA and CDR2 YSLEER. CDR3 size: 16 residues. As DNA, the CDR3 is TGCGCCAGCAGCCAAGATAGGGCGGGGGCTTCCGTCATTCAGTACTTC. This gives the protein CASSQDRAGASVIQYF.

This chain uses TRBV4-2 with TRBJ1-1; no definite D call. The germline V gene encodes CDR1 LGHNA and CDR2 YNFKEQ. There are 16 residues in the CDR3. V lost 0 bases to trimming and J lost 7 bases, with 18 bases between them. The chain's CDR3 is CASSQDTSTGGGEAFF. Written as DNA, the CDR3 is TGTGCCAGCAGCCAAGATACTTCCACGGGTGGTGGTGAAGCTTTCTTT.

This clone turned up a few times. The chain uses TRBV6-5 and TRBJ1-4, with D perhaps matching TRBD1 (5 bases). Germline V gives CDR1 MNHEY, CDR2 SVGAGI. V lost 4 bases and J lost 4, with 13 bases in between. The CDR3 spans 15 residues. The CDR3 region is CASSSPTASNEKLFF. As DNA, the CDR3 is TGTGCCAGCAGTTCACCGACAGCTAGTAATGAAAAACTGTTTTTT.

This clone was counted between two and nine times. V is TRBV11-3 and J is TRBJ1-2, with TRBD1 matching over 11 bases. V trimming: 4 bases; J trimming: 6 bases; junction bases outside the gene matches: 10. Per the germline V gene, CDR1 is SGHNT and CDR2 is YENEEA. The CDR3 is 16 amino acids. In DNA, the CDR3 is TGTGCCAGCAGCTCCTTGGACAGGGGGCGTGCGGATGGCTACACCTTC. Amino acids: CASSSLDRGRADGYTF.